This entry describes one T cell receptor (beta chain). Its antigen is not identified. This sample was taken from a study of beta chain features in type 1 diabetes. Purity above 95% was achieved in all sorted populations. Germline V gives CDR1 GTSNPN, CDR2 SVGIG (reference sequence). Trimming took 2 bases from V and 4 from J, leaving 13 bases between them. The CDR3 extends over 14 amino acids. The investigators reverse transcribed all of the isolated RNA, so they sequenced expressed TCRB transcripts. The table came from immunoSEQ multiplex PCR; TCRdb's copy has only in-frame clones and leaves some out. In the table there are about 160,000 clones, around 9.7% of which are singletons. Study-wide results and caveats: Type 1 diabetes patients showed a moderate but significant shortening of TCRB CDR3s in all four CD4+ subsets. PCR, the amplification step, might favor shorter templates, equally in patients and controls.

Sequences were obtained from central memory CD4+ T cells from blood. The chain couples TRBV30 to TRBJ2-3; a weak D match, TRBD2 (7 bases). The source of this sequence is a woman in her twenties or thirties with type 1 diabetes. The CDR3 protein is CAWSKGEGADTQYF. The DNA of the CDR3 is TGTGCCTGGAGTAAGGGGGAGGGGGCAGATACGCAGTATTTT.